The TCR beta chain described here comes from a study of blood T cell repertoires in COVID-19. Per germline, CDR1 MDHEN and CDR2 SYDVKM. The CDR3 is made up of 15 amino acids. The V and J ends lost 3 bases and 4 bases respectively, with 12 bases between them. Original processing methods: How many nucleated cells were present was estimated from reference gene primer amplification. Produced via immunoSEQ multiplex PCR; TCRdb's table is partial and in-frame only. That table supplies the V and J calls and clone size; D and trimming were determined from the DNA. The repertoire has roughly 110,000 clones, approximately 90% of them found once; the top ten carry 19%.

The sequenced sample was peripheral blood. This TCR was sampled from a human donor with acute or convalescent COVID-19. The donor label of this sample is uncertain. The V call is TRBV28, the J call TRBJ1-4, with a tentative D call TRBD1 (5 bases). Here the CDR3 reads CASSFGGTDNEKLFF. CDR3 sequence (DNA): TGTGCCAGCAGTTTTGGAGGGACCGATAATGAAAAACTGTTTTTT. Combining the CDR3 with reference TRBV28 and TRBJ1-4 gives the whole variable domain DVKVTQSSRYLVKRTGEKVFLECVQDMDHENMFWYRQDPGLGLRLIYFSYDVKMKEKGDIPEGYSVSREKKERFSLILESASTNQTSMYLCASSFGGTDNEKLFFGSGTQLSVL.